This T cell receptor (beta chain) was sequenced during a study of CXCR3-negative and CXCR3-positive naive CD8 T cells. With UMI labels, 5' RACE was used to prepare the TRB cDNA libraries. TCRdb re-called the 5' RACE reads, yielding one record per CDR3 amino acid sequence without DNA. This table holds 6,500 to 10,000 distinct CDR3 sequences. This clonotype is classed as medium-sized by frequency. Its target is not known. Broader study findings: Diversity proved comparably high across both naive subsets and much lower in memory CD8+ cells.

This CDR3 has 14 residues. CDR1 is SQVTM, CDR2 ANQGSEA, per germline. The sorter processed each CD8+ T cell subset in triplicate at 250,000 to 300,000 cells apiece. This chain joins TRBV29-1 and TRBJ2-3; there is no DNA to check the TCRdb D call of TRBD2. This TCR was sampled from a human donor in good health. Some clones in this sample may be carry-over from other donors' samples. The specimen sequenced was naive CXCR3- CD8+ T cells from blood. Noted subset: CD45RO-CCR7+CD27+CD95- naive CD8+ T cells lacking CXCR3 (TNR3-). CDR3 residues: CSVLKAGLAGTQYF.